This T cell receptor (beta chain) came from a study of control samples from healthy donors and cancer patients. This table comes from immunoSEQ multiplex PCR, and its TCRdb copy is limited to in-frame clones, with some not included. Among more than 95,000 clones listed, approximately 83% were seen once. Germline V gene lookup returns CDR1 SGHAT and CDR2 FQNNGV. The V segment lost 3 bases and the J segment 0 bases; nucleotides outside the gene matches: 10. The CDR3 has 18 amino acids. What was sequenced was blood. J is TRBJ2-3 and V is TRBV11-2, with TRBD2 matching 9 bases. This clonotype was obtained from a woman aged 50 to 60 in good health. This CDR3 reads CASSFSGSAIVSTDTQYF. CDR3 bases: TGTGCCAGCAGCTTTAGCGGGAGTGCGATAGTGAGCACAGATACGCAGTATTTT.